This T cell receptor beta chain is drawn from a study of shared clonotypes between healthy human individuals. Using immunoSEQ multiplex PCR, the repertoire was profiled, and TCRdb retains in-frame clones only, with some absent. The data contain 800,000 to 1,200,000 clones, approximately 80% of them seen just once; the ten biggest clones take up under 0.6%. CD4+ cells yielded CD45RA+ naive and CD45RA-negative memory subsets. Unmatched junction bases numbered 5, after V lost 4 bases and J lost 0 bases. The CDR3 is 16 amino acids. CDR1 is SGHRS, CDR2 YFSETQ, per germline. This sequence originates from a man aged 18 to 30 in good health. Some clones in this sample may be carry-over from other donors' samples. V is TRBV5-1 and J is TRBJ2-3; 10 nucleotides agree with TRBD1. Sequencing was performed on memory CD4+ T cells from PBMCs. Subset indicated: CD45RA-negative fraction. CDR3 loop: CASSPRTGGSTDTQYF. CDR3 nucleotides: TGCGCCAGCAGCCCGCGGACAGGGGGTAGCACAGATACGCAGTATTTT.